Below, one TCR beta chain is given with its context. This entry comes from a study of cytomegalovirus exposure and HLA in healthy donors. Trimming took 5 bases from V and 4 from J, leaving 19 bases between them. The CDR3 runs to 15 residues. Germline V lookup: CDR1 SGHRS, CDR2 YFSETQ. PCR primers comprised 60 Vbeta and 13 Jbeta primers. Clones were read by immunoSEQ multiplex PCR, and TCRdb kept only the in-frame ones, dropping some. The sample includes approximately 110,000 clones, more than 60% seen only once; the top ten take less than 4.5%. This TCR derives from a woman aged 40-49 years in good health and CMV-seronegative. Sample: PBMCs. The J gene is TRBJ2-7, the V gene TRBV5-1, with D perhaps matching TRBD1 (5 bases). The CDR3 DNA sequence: TGCGCCAGCAGGGCCGTGGACAAGAAATATTACGAGCAGTACTTC. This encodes CASRAVDKKYYEQYF.